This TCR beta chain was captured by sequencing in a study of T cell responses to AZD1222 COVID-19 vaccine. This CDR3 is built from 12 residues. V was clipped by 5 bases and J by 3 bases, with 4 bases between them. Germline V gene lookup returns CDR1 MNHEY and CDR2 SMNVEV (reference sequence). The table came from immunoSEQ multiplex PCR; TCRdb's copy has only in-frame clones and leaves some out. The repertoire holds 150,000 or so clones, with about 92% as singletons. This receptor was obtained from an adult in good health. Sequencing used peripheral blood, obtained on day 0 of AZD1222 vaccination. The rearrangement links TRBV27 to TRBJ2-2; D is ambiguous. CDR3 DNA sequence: TGTGCCAGCAGTACCTACACCGGGGAGCTGTTTTTT. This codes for CASSTYTGELFF.